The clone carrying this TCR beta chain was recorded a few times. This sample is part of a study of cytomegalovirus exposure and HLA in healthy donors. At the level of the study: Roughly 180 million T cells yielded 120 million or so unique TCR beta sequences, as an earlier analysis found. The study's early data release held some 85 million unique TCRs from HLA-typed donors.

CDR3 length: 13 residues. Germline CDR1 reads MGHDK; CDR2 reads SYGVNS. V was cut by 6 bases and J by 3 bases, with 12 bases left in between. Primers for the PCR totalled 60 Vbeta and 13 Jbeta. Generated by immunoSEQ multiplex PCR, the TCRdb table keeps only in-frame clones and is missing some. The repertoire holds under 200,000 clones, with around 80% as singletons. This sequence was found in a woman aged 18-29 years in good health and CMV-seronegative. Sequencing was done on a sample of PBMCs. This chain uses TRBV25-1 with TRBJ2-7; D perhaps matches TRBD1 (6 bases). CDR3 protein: CASRKTGDYEQYF. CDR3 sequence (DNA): TGTGCCAGCAGAAAGACAGGCGACTACGAGCAGTACTTC.